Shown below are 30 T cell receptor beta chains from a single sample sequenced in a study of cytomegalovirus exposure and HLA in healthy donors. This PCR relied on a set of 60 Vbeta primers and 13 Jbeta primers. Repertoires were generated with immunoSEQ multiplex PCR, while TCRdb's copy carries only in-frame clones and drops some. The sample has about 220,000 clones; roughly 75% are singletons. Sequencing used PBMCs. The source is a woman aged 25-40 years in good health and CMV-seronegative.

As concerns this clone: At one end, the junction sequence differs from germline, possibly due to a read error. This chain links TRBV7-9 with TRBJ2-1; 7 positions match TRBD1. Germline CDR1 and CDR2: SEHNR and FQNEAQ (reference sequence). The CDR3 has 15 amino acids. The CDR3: CSSSSGQLVDNEQFF. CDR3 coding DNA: TGTTCCAGCAGCTCGGGACAGCTCGTGGACAATGAGCAGTTCTTC.

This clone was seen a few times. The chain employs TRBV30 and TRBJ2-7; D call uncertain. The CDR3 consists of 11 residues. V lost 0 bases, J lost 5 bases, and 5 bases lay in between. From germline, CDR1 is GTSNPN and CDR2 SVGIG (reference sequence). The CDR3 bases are TGTGCCTGGAGTGTTCGGGACGAGCAGTACTTC. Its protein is CAWSVRDEQYF.

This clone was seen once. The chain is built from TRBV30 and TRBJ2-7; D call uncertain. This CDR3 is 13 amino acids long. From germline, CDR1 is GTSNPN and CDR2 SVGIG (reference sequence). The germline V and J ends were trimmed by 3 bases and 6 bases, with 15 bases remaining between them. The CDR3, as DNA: TGTGCCTGGAGCGCAGAAATTACAGCCGAGCAGTACTTC. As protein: CAWSAEITAEQYF.

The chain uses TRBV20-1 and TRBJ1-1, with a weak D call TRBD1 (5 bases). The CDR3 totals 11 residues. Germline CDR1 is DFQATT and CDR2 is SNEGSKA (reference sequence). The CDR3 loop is CSRWGGTEAFF. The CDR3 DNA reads TGCAGCCGATGGGGGGGCACTGAAGCTTTCTTT.

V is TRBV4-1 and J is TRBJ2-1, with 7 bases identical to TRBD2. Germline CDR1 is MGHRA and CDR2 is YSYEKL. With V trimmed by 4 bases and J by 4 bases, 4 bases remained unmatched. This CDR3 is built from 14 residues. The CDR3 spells CASSPSGEYNEQFF. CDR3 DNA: TGCGCCAGCAGCCCGAGCGGGGAGTACAATGAGCAGTTCTTC.

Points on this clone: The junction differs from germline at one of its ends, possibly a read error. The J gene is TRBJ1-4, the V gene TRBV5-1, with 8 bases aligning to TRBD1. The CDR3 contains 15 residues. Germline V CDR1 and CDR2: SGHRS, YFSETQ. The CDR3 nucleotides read TGTGCCAGCAGCTACGTGGACAGGGCTGATGAAAAACTGTTTTTT. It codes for CASSYVDRADEKLFF.

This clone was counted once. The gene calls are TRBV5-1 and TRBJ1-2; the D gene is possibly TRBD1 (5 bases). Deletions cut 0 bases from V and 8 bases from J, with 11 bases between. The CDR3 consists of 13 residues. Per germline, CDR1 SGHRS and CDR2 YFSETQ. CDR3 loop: CASSLGQGGGYTF. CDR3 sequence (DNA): TGCGCCAGCAGCTTGGGTCAGGGAGGCGGCTACACCTTC. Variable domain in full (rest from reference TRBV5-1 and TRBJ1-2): KAGVTQTPRYLIKTRGQQVTLSCSPISGHRSVSWYQQTPGQGLQFLFEYFSETQRNKGNFPGRFSGRQFSNSRSEMNVSTLELGDSALYLCASSLGQGGGYTFGSGTRLTVV.

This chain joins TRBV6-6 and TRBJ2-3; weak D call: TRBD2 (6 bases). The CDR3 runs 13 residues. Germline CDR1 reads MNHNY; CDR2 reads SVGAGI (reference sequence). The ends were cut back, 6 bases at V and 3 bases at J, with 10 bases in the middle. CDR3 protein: CASSQGTTDTQYF. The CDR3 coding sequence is TGTGCCAGCAGCCAAGGGACTACAGATACGCAGTATTTT.

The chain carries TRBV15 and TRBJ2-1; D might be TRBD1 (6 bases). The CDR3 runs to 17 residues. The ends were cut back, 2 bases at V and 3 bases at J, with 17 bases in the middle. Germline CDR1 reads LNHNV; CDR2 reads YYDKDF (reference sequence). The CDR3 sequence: CATSRSGYGGNYNEQFF. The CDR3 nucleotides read TGTGCCACCAGCAGATCGGGTTATGGGGGCAACTACAATGAGCAGTTCTTC.

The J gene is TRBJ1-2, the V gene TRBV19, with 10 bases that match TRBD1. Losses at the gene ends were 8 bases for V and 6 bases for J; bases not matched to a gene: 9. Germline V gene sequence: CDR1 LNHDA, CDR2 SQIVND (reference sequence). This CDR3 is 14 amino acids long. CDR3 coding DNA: TGTGCCAGTGGGACAGGGGAATATATCAATGGCTACACCTTC. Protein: CASGTGEYINGYTF.

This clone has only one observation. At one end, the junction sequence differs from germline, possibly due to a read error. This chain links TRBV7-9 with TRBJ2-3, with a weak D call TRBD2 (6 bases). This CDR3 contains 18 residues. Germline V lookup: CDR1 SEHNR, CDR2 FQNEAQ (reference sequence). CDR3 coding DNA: TGTTCCAGCAGCCGTGTAGACGGGAGAGGAGGAATCTCAGATACGCAGTATTTT. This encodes CSSSRVDGRGGISDTQYF.

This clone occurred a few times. The CDR3 sequence: CASSLVGGETQYF. CDR3 in DNA: TGTGCCAGCAGCTTAGTGGGAGGGGAGACCCAGTACTTC. The rearrangement links TRBV11-3 to TRBJ2-5; 7 bases agree with TRBD2. Per germline, CDR1 SGHNT and CDR2 YENEEA. The CDR3 length is 13 residues. V was pared by 1 base and J by 5 bases, with 1 base of the junction left unmatched.

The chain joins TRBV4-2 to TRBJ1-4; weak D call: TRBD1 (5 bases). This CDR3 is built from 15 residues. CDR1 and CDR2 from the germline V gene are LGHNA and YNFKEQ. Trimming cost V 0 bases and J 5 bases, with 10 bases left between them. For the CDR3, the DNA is TGTGCCAGCAGCCAAGATGGGGCAGGGAATGAAAAACTGTTTTTT. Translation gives CASSQDGAGNEKLFF.

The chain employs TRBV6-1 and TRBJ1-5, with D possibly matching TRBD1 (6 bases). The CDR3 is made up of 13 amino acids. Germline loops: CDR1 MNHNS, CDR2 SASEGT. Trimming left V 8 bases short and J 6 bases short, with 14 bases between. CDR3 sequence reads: CASAGVSVQPQHF. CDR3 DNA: TGTGCCAGCGCAGGGGTATCAGTTCAGCCCCAGCATTTT.

The DNA for the CDR3 is TGTGCCAGCAGCCCGCGACAGGGGATAGGGACTGAAGCTTTCTTT. Amino acid sequence: CASSPRQGIGTEAFF. The chain couples TRBV13 to TRBJ1-1; 8 positions agree with TRBD1. Trimming took 5 bases from V and 5 from J; bases not matched to a gene: 10. The CDR3 extends over 15 amino acids. Germline loops: CDR1 PRHDT, CDR2 FYEKMQ (reference sequence).

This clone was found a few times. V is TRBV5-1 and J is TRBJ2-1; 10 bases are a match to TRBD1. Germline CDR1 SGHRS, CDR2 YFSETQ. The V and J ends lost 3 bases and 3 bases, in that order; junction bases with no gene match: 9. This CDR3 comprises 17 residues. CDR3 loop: CASSYEPGQGNYNEQFF. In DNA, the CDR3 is TGCGCCAGCAGCTATGAACCGGGACAGGGGAACTACAATGAGCAGTTCTTC.

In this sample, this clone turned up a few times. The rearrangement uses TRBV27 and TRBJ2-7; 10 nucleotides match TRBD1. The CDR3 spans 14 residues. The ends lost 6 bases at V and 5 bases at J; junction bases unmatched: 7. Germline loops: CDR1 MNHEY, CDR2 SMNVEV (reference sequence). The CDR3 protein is CASRPRTGGHEQYF. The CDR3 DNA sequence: TGTGCCAGCAGGCCCCGGACAGGGGGGCACGAGCAGTACTTC.

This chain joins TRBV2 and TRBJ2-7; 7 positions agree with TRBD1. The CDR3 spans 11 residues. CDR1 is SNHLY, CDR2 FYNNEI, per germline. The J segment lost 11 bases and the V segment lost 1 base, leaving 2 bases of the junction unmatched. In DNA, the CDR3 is TGTGCCAGCAGTGAAGACAGGGGAGAGTACTTC. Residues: CASSEDRGEYF.

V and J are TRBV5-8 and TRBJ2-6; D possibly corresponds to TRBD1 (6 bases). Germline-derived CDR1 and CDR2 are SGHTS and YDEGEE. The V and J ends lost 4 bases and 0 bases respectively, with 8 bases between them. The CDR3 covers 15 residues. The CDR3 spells CASSRTDSGANVLTF. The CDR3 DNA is TGTGCCAGCAGCAGGACAGACTCTGGGGCCAACGTCCTGACTTTC.

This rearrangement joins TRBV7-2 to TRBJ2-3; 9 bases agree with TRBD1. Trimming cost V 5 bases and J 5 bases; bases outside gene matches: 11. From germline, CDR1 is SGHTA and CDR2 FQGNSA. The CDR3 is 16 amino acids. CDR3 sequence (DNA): TGTGCCAGCAGCCACCGTACAGGGGGCCGGGAAGATACGCAGTATTTT. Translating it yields CASSHRTGGREDTQYF. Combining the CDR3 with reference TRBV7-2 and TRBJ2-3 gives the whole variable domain GAGVSQSPSNKVTEKGKDVELRCDPISGHTALYWYRQSLGQGLEFLIYFQGNSAPDKSGLPSDRFSAERTGGSVSTLTIQRTQQEDSAVYLCASSHRTGGREDTQYFGPGTRLTVL.

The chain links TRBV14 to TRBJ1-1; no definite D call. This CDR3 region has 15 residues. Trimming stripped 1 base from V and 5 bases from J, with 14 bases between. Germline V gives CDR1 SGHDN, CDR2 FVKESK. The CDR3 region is CASSQGAFRMTEAFF. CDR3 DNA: TGTGCCAGCAGCCAAGGCGCTTTCAGGATGACTGAAGCTTTCTTT. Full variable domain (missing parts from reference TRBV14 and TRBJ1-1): EAGVTQFPSHSVIEKGQTVTLRCDPISGHDNLYWYRRVMGKEIKFLLHFVKESKQDESGMPNNRFLAERTGGTYSTLKVQPAELEDSGVYFCASSQGAFRMTEAFFGQGTRLTVV.

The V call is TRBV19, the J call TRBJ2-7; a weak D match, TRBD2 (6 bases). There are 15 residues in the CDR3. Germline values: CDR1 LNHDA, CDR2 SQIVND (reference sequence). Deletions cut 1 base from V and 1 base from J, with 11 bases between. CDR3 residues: CASSIGLAHSYEQYF. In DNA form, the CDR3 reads TGTGCCAGTAGTATAGGGCTAGCGCATTCCTACGAGCAGTACTTC.

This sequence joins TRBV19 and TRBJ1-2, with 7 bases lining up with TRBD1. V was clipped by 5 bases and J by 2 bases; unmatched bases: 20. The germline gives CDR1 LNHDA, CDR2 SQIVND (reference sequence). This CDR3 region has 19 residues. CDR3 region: CASSFGTGTEKLRNYGYTF. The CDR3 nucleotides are TGTGCCAGTAGTTTTGGGACCGGGACAGAGAAACTTCGAAACTATGGCTACACCTTC. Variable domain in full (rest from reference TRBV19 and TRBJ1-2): DGGITQSPKYLFRKEGQNVTLSCEQNLNHDAMYWYRQDPGQGLRLIYYSQIVNDFQKGDIAEGYSVSREKKESFPLTVTSAQKNPTAFYLCASSFGTGTEKLRNYGYTFGSGTRLTVV.

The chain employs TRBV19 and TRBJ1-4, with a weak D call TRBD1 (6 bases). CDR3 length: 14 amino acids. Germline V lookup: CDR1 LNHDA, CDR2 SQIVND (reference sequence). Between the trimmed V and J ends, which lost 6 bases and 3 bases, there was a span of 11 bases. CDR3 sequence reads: CASRNRAPNEKLFF. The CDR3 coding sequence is TGTGCCAGTAGAAACAGGGCTCCTAATGAAAAACTGTTTTTT.

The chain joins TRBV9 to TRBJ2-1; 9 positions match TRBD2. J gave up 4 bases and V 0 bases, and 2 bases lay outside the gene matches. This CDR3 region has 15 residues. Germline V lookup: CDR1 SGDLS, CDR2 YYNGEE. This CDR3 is CASSVDSGSYNEQFF. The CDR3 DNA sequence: TGTGCCAGCAGCGTAGATAGCGGGAGTTACAATGAGCAGTTCTTC.

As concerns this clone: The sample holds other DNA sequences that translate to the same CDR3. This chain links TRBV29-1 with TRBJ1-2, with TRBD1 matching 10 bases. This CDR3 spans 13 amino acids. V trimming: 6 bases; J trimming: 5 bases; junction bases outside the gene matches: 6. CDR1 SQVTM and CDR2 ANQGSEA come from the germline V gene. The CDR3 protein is CSVRTGGSYGYTF. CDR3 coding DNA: TGCAGCGTAAGGACAGGGGGAAGTTATGGCTACACCTTC.

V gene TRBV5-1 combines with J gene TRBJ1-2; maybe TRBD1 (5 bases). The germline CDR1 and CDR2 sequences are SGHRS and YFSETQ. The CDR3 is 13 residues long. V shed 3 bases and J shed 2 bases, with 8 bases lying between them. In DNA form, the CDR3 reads TGCGCCAGCAGCTGGACACCCAACTATGGCTACACCTTC. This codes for CASSWTPNYGYTF.

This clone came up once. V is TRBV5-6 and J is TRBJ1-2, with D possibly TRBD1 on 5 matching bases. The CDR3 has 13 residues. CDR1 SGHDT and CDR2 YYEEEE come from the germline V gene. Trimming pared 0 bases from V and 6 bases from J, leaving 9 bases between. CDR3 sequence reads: CASSLEGVDGYTF. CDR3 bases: TGTGCCAGCAGCTTGGAAGGGGTGGATGGCTACACCTTC. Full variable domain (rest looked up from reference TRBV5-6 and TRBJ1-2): DAGVTQSPTHLIKTRGQQVTLRCSPKSGHDTVSWYQQALGQGPQFIFQYYEEEERQRGNFPDRFSGHQFPNYSSELNVNALLLGDSALYLCASSLEGVDGYTFGSGTRLTVV.

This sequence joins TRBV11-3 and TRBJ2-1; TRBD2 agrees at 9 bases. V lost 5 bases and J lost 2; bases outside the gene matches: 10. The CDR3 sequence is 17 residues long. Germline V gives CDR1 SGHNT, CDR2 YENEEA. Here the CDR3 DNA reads TGTGCCAGCAGCGCATTGACGGGGACTAGCCCCTACAATGAGCAGTTCTTC. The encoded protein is CASSALTGTSPYNEQFF.

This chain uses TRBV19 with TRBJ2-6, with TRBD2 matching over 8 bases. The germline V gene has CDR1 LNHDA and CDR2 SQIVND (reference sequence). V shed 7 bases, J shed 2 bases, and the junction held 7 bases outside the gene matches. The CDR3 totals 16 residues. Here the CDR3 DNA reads TGTGCCAGTAAAGTGCGGGGGGCCGCTGGGGCCAACGTCCTGACTTTC. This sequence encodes CASKVRGAAGANVLTF.